A single sample gave rise to the 26 T cell receptor beta chains below, sequenced in a study of blood T cell repertoires in COVID-19. The repertoire was sequenced with immunoSEQ multiplex PCR; TCRdb's copy has only in-frame clones and lacks some. The repertoire includes roughly 420,000 clones, roughly 90% of them detected once, and more than 0.9% sits in the top ten. The source material was PBMCs or T cells enriched from blood (not recorded which). These receptors originate from a woman aged 25 to 39 with acute COVID-19.

This clone came up many times. The chain employs TRBV9 and TRBJ1-6; the match to TRBD1 covers 7 bases. V lost 0 bases and J lost 2; bases outside the gene matches: 5. In germline, CDR1 is SGDLS, CDR2 YYNGEE. The CDR3 is made up of 17 amino acids. The CDR3 DNA is TGTGCCAGCAGCGTAGTGGGGGACAGTACCTATAATTCACCCCTCCACTTT. Protein: CASSVVGDSTYNSPLHF.

This clone occurred a few times. The V gene is TRBV6-5, the J gene TRBJ2-7, with a possible D match to TRBD2 (6 bases). Germline V gene data show CDR1 as MNHEY and CDR2 as SVGAGI. This CDR3 is 15 amino acids long. V lost 0 bases and J 4 bases, leaving 13 bases between the germline ends. CDR3 nucleotides: TGTGCCAGCAGTTACTCCCGCGGGGCGGGTTACGAGCAGTACTTC. Protein product: CASSYSRGAGYEQYF.

Only one count was recorded for this clone. The CDR3 DNA follows: TGTGCCAGCTCACCCTCGCGGGACACCGGGGAGCTGTTTTTT. Its protein is CASSPSRDTGELFF. The V call is TRBV18, the J call TRBJ2-2; the D gene is possibly TRBD2 (5 bases). V was trimmed by 3 bases and J by 3 bases, leaving 8 bases between them. In germline, CDR1 is KGHSH, CDR2 LQKENI. CDR3 size: 14 residues.

The CDR3 loop is CASSLRQGRSSDYGYTF. CDR3 in DNA: TGTGCCAGCAGCCTCAGACAGGGCCGTTCCTCAGATTATGGCTACACCTTC. This chain links TRBV2 with TRBJ1-2; 7 bases line up with TRBD1. The CDR3 length is 17 residues. Losses at the gene ends were 6 bases for V and 5 bases for J; bases not matched to a gene: 18. Per the germline V gene, CDR1 is SNHLY and CDR2 is FYNNEI.

The chain links TRBV9 to TRBJ2-1, with D possibly TRBD1 on 6 matching bases. Trimming shortened V by 5 bases and J by 12 bases, and 12 bases separated the two germline ends. The CDR3 runs to 11 residues. Germline values: CDR1 SGDLS, CDR2 YYNGEE. CDR3 residues: CASSLTGSQFF. Written as DNA, the CDR3 is TGTGCCAGCAGTCTTACAGGGTCGCAGTTCTTC.

The genes are TRBV6-5 and TRBJ1-1; D is perhaps TRBD1 (6 bases). Looked up from germline, CDR1 is MNHEY and CDR2 is SVGAGI. This CDR3 is built from 15 residues. V was cut by 5 bases and J by 2 bases, with 15 bases left in between. The CDR3 loop reads CASSHFSDSNTEAFF. Here the CDR3 DNA reads TGTGCCAGCAGTCACTTCTCGGACAGCAACACTGAAGCTTTCTTT.

The chain recombines TRBV2 with TRBJ2-3; D is possibly TRBD2 (6 bases). The CDR3 is 15 residues long. Trimming removed 4 bases from V and 10 bases from J, with 21 bases in between. The germline V gene encodes CDR1 SNHLY and CDR2 FYNNEI. DNA for the CDR3: TGTGCCAGCAGTGGAAGGGACTGGGGATATAAAGCGCAGTATTTT. Translating it yields CASSGRDWGYKAQYF.

The chain is built from TRBV7-9 and TRBJ1-1; TRBD1 aligns across 10 bases. The trim removed 5 bases at V and 0 bases at J, leaving 9 bases unmatched. The CDR3 has 17 residues. CDR1 is SEHNR and CDR2 is FQNEAQ in the germline V gene (reference sequence). CDR3 sequence (DNA): TGTGCCAGCAGCCAGGGGCCGGGACAGGGGATGAACACTGAAGCTTTCTTT. Residues: CASSQGPGQGMNTEAFF.

The rearrangement links TRBV19 to TRBJ1-4; D call uncertain. The CDR3 extends over 15 amino acids. Germline V gene sequence: CDR1 LNHDA, CDR2 SQIVND (reference sequence). The ends were cut back, 1 base at V and 5 bases at J, with 11 bases in the middle. CDR3 DNA: TGTGCCAGTAGTATAGGCTCCAGTAAGAATGAAAAACTGTTTTTT. It yields the protein CASSIGSSKNEKLFF.

The chain links TRBV7-8 to TRBJ1-2, with a possible D match to TRBD1 (5 bases). V lost 5 bases, J lost 1 base, and 11 bases lay in between. Germline assignment: CDR1 SGHVS and CDR2 FQNEAQ. The CDR3 totals 14 residues. The CDR3 loop is CASSAKTVNYGYTF. Here the CDR3 DNA reads TGTGCCAGCAGCGCCAAGACAGTTAACTATGGCTACACCTTC.

The chain carries TRBV9 and TRBJ2-7; D not certain. The V gene's germline CDR1 is SGDLS and CDR2 YYNGEE. Trimming took off 0 bases at V and 2 bases at J, with 12 bases between the two ends. This CDR3 region has 15 residues. CDR3: CASSVGYGSTYEQYF. In nucleotides, the CDR3 is TGTGCCAGCAGCGTAGGTTACGGGTCCACCTACGAGCAGTACTTC.

J is TRBJ2-1 and V is TRBV7-9, with D possibly matching TRBD1 (6 bases). CDR1 SEHNR and CDR2 FQNEAQ come from the germline V gene (reference sequence). The CDR3 has 14 residues. V was pared by 5 bases and J by 8 bases, with 16 bases between. The CDR3 is CASSRLGQLDEQFF. The CDR3 DNA reads as TGTGCCAGCAGCCGACTGGGACAATTGGATGAGCAGTTCTTC. Based on the CDR3 plus reference TRBV7-9 and TRBJ2-1, the full variable domain is DTGVSQNPRHKITKRGQNVTFRCDPISEHNRLYWYRQTLGQGPEFLTYFQNEAQLEKSRLLSDRFSAERPKGSFSTLEIQRTEQGDSAMYLCASSRLGQLDEQFFGPGTRLTVL.

The chain couples TRBV24-1 to TRBJ2-5, with 10 bases lining up with TRBD1. CDR3 length: 14 residues. Germline V lookup: CDR1 KGHDR, CDR2 SFDVKD. The V gene end was trimmed by 5 bases and the J gene end by 4 bases; junction bases not matched to a gene: 3. CDR3 in amino acids: CATSGTGGGETQYF. CDR3 DNA: TGTGCCACCAGTGGGACAGGGGGGGGAGAGACCCAGTACTTC.

The chain uses TRBV5-8 and TRBJ2-1, with 7 nucleotides matching TRBD2. Germline trimming cut 0 bases from V and 1 base from J; bases unmatched to any gene: 4. Per germline, CDR1 SGHTS and CDR2 YDEGEE. The CDR3 is made up of 16 amino acids. CDR3 region: CASSLGDSGSYNEQFF. In DNA form, the CDR3 reads TGTGCCAGCAGCTTGGGGGATAGCGGGTCCTACAATGAGCAGTTCTTC.

The genes are TRBV27 and TRBJ2-1; 11 nucleotides agree with TRBD2. V was pared by 6 bases and J by 8 bases, with 12 bases of the junction left unmatched. This CDR3 contains 16 residues. Germline V gene sequence: CDR1 MNHEY, CDR2 SMNVEV (reference sequence). CDR3 amino acids: CASSLFGSGGAYEQFF. Written as DNA, the CDR3 is TGTGCCAGCAGCCTATTCGGTAGCGGGGGGGCTTATGAGCAGTTCTTC.

The V gene is TRBV9, the J gene TRBJ2-3, with D perhaps TRBD2 (6 bases). The germline CDR1 and CDR2 sequences are SGDLS and YYNGEE. Trimming removed 2 bases at V and 2 bases at J, with 21 bases between. CDR3 size: 18 residues. In DNA form, the CDR3 reads TGTGCCAGCAGCGTTAACCCTTCGCGGGGCAGTTTCACAGATACGCAGTATTTT. It yields the protein CASSVNPSRGSFTDTQYF.

The chain links TRBV18 to TRBJ2-5; TRBD2 aligns across 10 bases. The CDR3 totals 17 residues. Losses at the gene ends were 3 bases for V and 1 base for J; bases not matched to a gene: 8. Germline loops: CDR1 KGHSH, CDR2 LQKENI. The CDR3 spells CASSPFSGGPIQETQYF. In DNA, the CDR3 is TGTGCCAGCTCACCCTTTAGCGGGGGGCCGATCCAAGAGACCCAGTACTTC. The complete variable domain, with remaining parts taken from reference TRBV18 and TRBJ2-5, reads NAGVMQNPRHLVRRRGQEARLRCSPMKGHSHVYWYRQLPEEGLKFMVYLQKENIIDESGMPKERFSAEFPKEGPSILRIQQVVRGDSAAYFCASSPFSGGPIQETQYFGPGTRLLVL.

V gene TRBV7-3 combines with J gene TRBJ2-3, with 7 bases identical to TRBD1. The CDR3 is 16 residues long. Germline lookup yields CDR1 SGHTA and CDR2 FQGTGA. J gave up 4 bases and V 5 bases, and 12 bases lay outside the gene matches. The CDR3 coding sequence is TGTGCCAGCAGCACCCGGACAGGCCACGGTCCAGATACGCAGTATTTT. Protein: CASSTRTGHGPDTQYF.

V gene TRBV29-1 combines with J gene TRBJ1-1; perhaps TRBD1 as D (5 bases). V lost 6 bases and J lost 1, with 18 bases in between. CDR1 SQVTM and CDR2 ANQGSEA come from the germline V gene. CDR3 length: 15 amino acids. Here the CDR3 DNA reads TGCAGCGTCTTCGGGAGAGGGGATCGGAACACTGAAGCTTTCTTT. Encoded protein: CSVFGRGDRNTEAFF. Complete variable domain (other parts from reference TRBV29-1 and TRBJ1-1): SAVISQKPSRDICQRGTSLTIQCQVDSQVTMMFWYRQQPGQSLTLIATANQGSEATYESGFVIDKFPISRPNLTFSTLTVSNMSPEDSSIYLCSVFGRGDRNTEAFFGQGTRLTVV.

CDR3: CATSDPGQGAQEQYF. The CDR3 DNA is TGTGCCACCAGTGACCCGGGACAGGGGGCGCAGGAGCAGTACTTC. This chain uses TRBV24-1 with TRBJ2-7, with TRBD1 identical over 12 bases. The CDR3 contains 15 residues. Germline V lookup: CDR1 KGHDR, CDR2 SFDVKD. With V trimmed by 4 bases and J by 7 bases, 7 bases remained unmatched.

The sample holds one count of this clone. The chain joins TRBV14 to TRBJ2-3; 8 bases are a match to TRBD2. From germline, CDR1 is SGHDN and CDR2 FVKESK. J was trimmed by 6 bases and V by 1 base; bases with no gene match: 6. The CDR3 is 15 amino acids. The CDR3 bases are TGTGCCAGCAGCCAAGTCGGGGGGGGCATTGATACGCAGTATTTT. Amino acids: CASSQVGGGIDTQYF.

The chain uses TRBV7-2 and TRBJ1-3; unclear D gene. Germline values: CDR1 SGHTA, CDR2 FQGNSA. There are 14 residues in the CDR3. V was cut by 3 bases and J by 0 bases, with 6 bases left in between. The CDR3 is CASSFKSSGNTIYF. CDR3 coding DNA: TGTGCCAGCAGCTTTAAATCCTCTGGAAACACCATATATTTT.

The genes are TRBV19 and TRBJ2-7, with 9 bases lining up with TRBD2. V lost 4 bases, J lost 2 bases, and 6 bases stayed unmatched. CDR1 is LNHDA and CDR2 is SQIVND in the germline V gene (reference sequence). This CDR3 region has 15 residues. The CDR3 spells CASSTQRGATYEQYF. The CDR3, as DNA: TGTGCCAGTAGTACCCAGCGGGGGGCTACCTACGAGCAGTACTTC.

J is TRBJ1-2 and V is TRBV18; 8 bases fit TRBD1. There are 18 residues in the CDR3. CDR1 is KGHSH and CDR2 is LQKENI in the germline V gene. The trim removed 3 bases at V and 3 bases at J, leaving 15 bases unmatched. The DNA of the CDR3 is TGTGCCAGCTCACCTCTTGCGCCACCGGGACAGGTTTACTATGGCTACACCTTC. Protein sequence: CASSPLAPPGQVYYGYTF. The full variable domain, in which reference TRBV18 and TRBJ1-2 provide the parts outside the CDR3, is NAGVMQNPRHLVRRRGQEARLRCSPMKGHSHVYWYRQLPEEGLKFMVYLQKENIIDESGMPKERFSAEFPKEGPSILRIQQVVRGDSAAYFCASSPLAPPGQVYYGYTFGSGTRLTVV.

V and J are TRBV11-2 and TRBJ1-6; a possible D gene is TRBD1 (5 bases). Per germline, CDR1 SGHAT and CDR2 FQNNGV. This CDR3 region has 16 residues. With 5 bases removed from V and 7 bases from J, the gap between germline ends came to 18 bases. The CDR3 loop is CASSPGYGGINSPLHF. CDR3 DNA: TGTGCCAGCAGCCCAGGATATGGGGGGATCAATTCACCCCTCCACTTT.

The chain links TRBV30 to TRBJ1-4; no reliable D call. Germline V gives CDR1 GTSNPN, CDR2 SVGIG (reference sequence). The CDR3 is 18 amino acids. The V end lost 2 bases, the J end lost 2 bases, and 21 bases lay between the germline ends. The CDR3 DNA reads TGTGCCTGGAGTCCCTTTGCGGGGATATTCGGGACTAATGAAAAACTGTTTTTT. This sequence encodes CAWSPFAGIFGTNEKLFF.